The TCR beta chain described here comes from a study of T cell clones after liver transplantation. The overall study: Three of eight recipients were HCV-positive; others had non-autoimmune, non-viral indications.

V lost 8 bases, J lost 2 bases, and 11 bases stayed unmatched. The germline gives CDR1 MNHEY, CDR2 SVGAGI. CDR3 size: 15 residues. The assay was immunoSEQ multiplex PCR, and TCRdb's table has in-frame clones only and misses some. The repertoire holds about 76,000 clones, with around four fifths as singletons. The sample was CD4+ T cells from blood, taken at the 22-month timepoint. This clonotype was sampled from a human patient who received a liver transplant. T cells may partly derive from the graft donor. The chain employs TRBV6-5 and TRBJ2-7, with TRBD2 matching 8 bases. The chain's CDR3 is CASSRSGTSAYEQYF. The CDR3 nucleotides read TGTGCCAGCTCACGTAGCGGGACGTCTGCCTACGAGCAGTACTTC.